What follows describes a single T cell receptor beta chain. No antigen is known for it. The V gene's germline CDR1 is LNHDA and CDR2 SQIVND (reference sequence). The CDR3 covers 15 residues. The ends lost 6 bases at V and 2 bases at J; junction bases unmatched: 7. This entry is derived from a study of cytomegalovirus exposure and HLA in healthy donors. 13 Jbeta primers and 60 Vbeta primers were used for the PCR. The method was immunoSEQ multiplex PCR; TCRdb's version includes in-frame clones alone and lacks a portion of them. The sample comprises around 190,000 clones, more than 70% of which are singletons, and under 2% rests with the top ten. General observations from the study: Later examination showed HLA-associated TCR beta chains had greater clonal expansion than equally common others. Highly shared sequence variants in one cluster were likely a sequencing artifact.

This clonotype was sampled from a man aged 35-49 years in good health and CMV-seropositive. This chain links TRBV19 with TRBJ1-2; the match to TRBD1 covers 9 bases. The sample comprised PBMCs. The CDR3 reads CASRKPGQGNYGYTF. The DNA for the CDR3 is TGTGCCAGTAGGAAACCGGGACAGGGAAACTATGGCTACACCTTC.